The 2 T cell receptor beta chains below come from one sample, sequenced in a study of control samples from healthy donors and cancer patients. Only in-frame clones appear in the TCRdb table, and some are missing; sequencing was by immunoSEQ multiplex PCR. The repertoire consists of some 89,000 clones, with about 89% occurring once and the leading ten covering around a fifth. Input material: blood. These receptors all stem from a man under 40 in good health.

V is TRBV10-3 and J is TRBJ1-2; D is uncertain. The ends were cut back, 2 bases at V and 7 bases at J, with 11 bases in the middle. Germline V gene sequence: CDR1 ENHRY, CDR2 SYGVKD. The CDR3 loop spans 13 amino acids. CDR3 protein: CAISEPERGGYTF. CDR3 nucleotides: TGTGCCATCAGTGAGCCCGAGAGAGGTGGCTACACCTTC.

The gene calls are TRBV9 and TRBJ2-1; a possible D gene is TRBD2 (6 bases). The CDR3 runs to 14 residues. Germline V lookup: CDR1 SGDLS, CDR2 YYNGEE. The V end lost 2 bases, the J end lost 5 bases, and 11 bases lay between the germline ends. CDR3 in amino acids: CASSVTRTHNEQFF. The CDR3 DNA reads TGTGCCAGCAGCGTGACTAGGACCCACAATGAGCAGTTCTTC.